These 10 T cell receptor beta chains were sequenced from one sample in a study of blood T cells in healthy people across ages. Together with a sample-barcoded 5' primer, a J-beta primer mix was included in a second PCR lasting roughly 6 to 12 cycles. TCRdb itself ran the 5' RACE reads through MiXCR, one entry per CDR3 protein. This table has more than 1,400,000 distinct CDR3 sequences, 42% appearing once. The sequencing sample was made of blood. The receptors derive from a woman under 30 in good health.

There are a few counts of this clonotype. The V call is TRBV28, the J call TRBJ2-6; D unclear. CDR1 and CDR2 from the germline V gene are MDHEN and SYDVKM. The V gene lost 7 bases and the J gene lost 2 bases, with 9 bases spanning the gap. The CDR3 is made up of 14 amino acids. CDR3 region: CASKVLAGANVLTF. In DNA, the CDR3 is TGTGCCAGCAAGGTTTTGGCTGGGGCCAACGTCCTGACTTTC.

There are a few counts of this clonotype. J is TRBJ2-7 and V is TRBV10-3; 8 nucleotides align to TRBD1. This CDR3 has 16 residues. The V segment lost 6 bases and the J segment 0 bases; nucleotides outside the gene matches: 10. The germline CDR1 and CDR2 sequences are ENHRY and SYGVKD. The CDR3: CAIRAGTGRNSYEQYF. The DNA of the CDR3 is TGTGCCATCAGGGCCGGGACAGGCCGGAACTCCTACGAGCAGTACTTC.

V and J are TRBV6-2 or TRBV6-3 and TRBJ1-1; D remains ambiguous. This CDR3 is built from 13 residues. The V gene lost 0 bases and the J gene lost 7 bases, with 9 bases spanning the gap. Germline loops: CDR1 MNHEY, CDR2 SVGEGT. CDR3 DNA: TGTGCCAGCAGTTACTCGTTTTTGGGTGAAGCTTTCTTT. It translates to CASSYSFLGEAFF.

This clonotype was counted between two and nine times. This chain links TRBV20-1 with TRBJ1-5; possibly TRBD1 for D (5 bases). Between the trimmed V and J ends, which lost 1 base and 0 bases, there was a span of 22 bases. The length of the CDR3 is 19 residues. The V gene's germline CDR1 is DFQATT and CDR2 SNEGSKA (reference sequence). CDR3 coding DNA: TGCAGTGCTAGAGCACTAGAGGGATTGGGGCAGTATAGCAATCAGCCCCAGCATTTT. This gives the protein CSARALEGLGQYSNQPQHF.

In the case of this clonotype: A single base separates this from a much larger clone, so it may be a read error. The J gene is TRBJ2-1, the V gene TRBV7-3, with 7 bases that match TRBD1. Trimming cost V 7 bases and J 7 bases; bases outside gene matches: 7. CDR3 length equals 13 residues. Looked up from germline, CDR1 is SGHTA and CDR2 is FQGTGA. The CDR3 sequence: CASNVDRVNEQFF. CDR3 coding DNA: TGTGCCAGCAACGTAGACAGGGTGAATGAGCAGTTCTTC.

The V gene is TRBV4-1, the J gene TRBJ1-2; the D is unclear. The germline V gene encodes CDR1 MGHRA and CDR2 YSYEKL. Deletions cut 6 bases from V and 4 bases from J, with 9 bases between. The CDR3 runs to 12 residues. This CDR3 is CASSRASYGYTF. DNA for the CDR3: TGCGCCAGCAGTCGGGCCTCCTATGGCTACACCTTC.

The chain links TRBV29-1 to TRBJ1-1; no clear D gene. The CDR3 is 11 residues long. Germline V CDR1 and CDR2: SQVTM, ANQGSEA. Trimming shortened V by 1 base and J by 11 bases, and 11 bases separated the two germline ends. CDR3 coding DNA: TGCAGCGTTGAAGCCTCTTATCTGGCTTTCTTT. It specifies CSVEASYLAFF. The full variable domain, rest sourced from reference TRBV29-1 and TRBJ1-1, is SAVISQKPSRDICQRGTSLTIQCQVDSQVTMMFWYRQQPGQSLTLIATANQGSEATYESGFVIDKFPISRPNLTFSTLTVSNMSPEDSSIYLCSVEASYLAFFGQGTRLTVV.

This clonotype was counted only a few times. This rearrangement joins TRBV19 to TRBJ2-1; 9 bases are a match to TRBD2. CDR3 length: 17 amino acids. Losses at the gene ends were 5 bases for V and 2 bases for J; bases not matched to a gene: 10. The V gene's germline CDR1 is LNHDA and CDR2 SQIVND (reference sequence). CDR3 loop: CASSPRVAGEPYNEQFF. The CDR3, as DNA: TGTGCCAGTAGTCCCCGGGTAGCGGGAGAACCCTACAATGAGCAGTTCTTC.

The chain is built from TRBV6-5 and TRBJ2-3, with D possibly matching TRBD1 (7 bases). Trimming left V 6 bases short and J 5 bases short, with 21 bases between. The germline CDR1 and CDR2 sequences are MNHEY and SVGAGI. This CDR3 spans 16 amino acids. This CDR3 reads CASRSWTGIGGDTQYF. The CDR3 DNA is TGTGCCAGCAGGTCTTGGACAGGAATCGGGGGAGATACGCAGTATTTT.

This clonotype was seen repeatedly, ten times or more. The rearrangement joins TRBV29-1 to TRBJ2-3, with TRBD2 matching 9 bases. Germline loops: CDR1 SQVTM, CDR2 ANQGSEA. Trimming at V came to 4 bases and at J to 1 base, leaving 9 bases not matched to a gene. The CDR3 covers 16 residues. Written as DNA, the CDR3 is TGCAGCGTTGCTGGGCTAGCGGGGATTGGCACAGATACGCAGTATTTT. It yields the protein CSVAGLAGIGTDTQYF.